The 14 T cell receptor beta chains reported below all come from one sample, sequenced in a study of persistence of HIV-infected CD4 T cells. No antigen has been assigned to these receptors. The libraries were made with immunoSEQ version 4 in survey mode. Sequencing was performed with immunoSEQ multiplex PCR; in TCRdb, only in-frame clones are kept and a portion is missing. The sample has roughly 28,000 clones; approximately 78% are singletons. The stimulus was lysate of CMV-infected fibroblasts, 10 ug/mL. CD40L/CD69 double-negative CD45RO-high memory CD4+ T cells were collected. The material was CD4+ T cells sorted from PBMCs after approximately 19-hour stimulation, obtained from a patient who received antiretroviral therapy. These receptors originate from an adult woman with HIV who was CMV-seropositive.

Only one count was recorded for this clone. This chain connects TRBV6-2 or TRBV6-3 to TRBJ2-3; D not certain. CDR3 size: 11 residues. The germline V gene has CDR1 MNHEY and CDR2 SVGEGT. V shed 2 bases and J shed 10 bases, with 7 bases lying between them. Here the CDR3 DNA reads TGTGCCAGCAGTTACATAGAGGCGCAGTATTTT. It specifies CASSYIEAQYF.

In regard to this clone: Compared with germline, one end of the junction differs, possibly owing to a read error. The gene calls are TRBV5-1 and TRBJ1-2; D uncertain. This CDR3 region has 16 residues. CDR1 is SGHRS, CDR2 YFSETQ, per germline. In DNA form, the CDR3 reads TGCGCCAGCAGCTTGGGAGGAACTGGGGTTAACCATGGCTACACCTTC. This sequence encodes CASSLGGTGVNHGYTF.

The V call is TRBV5-1, the J call TRBJ2-3, with unresolved D. The length of the CDR3 is 15 residues. Trimming cost V 2 bases and J 2 bases, with 12 bases left between them. In germline, CDR1 is SGHRS, CDR2 YFSETQ. The CDR3 sequence: CASSFFSDPTDTQYF. CDR3 nucleotide sequence: TGCGCCAGCAGCTTTTTTTCGGATCCCACAGATACGCAGTATTTT. Using reference TRBV5-1 and TRBJ2-3 for the parts outside the CDR3, the full variable domain is KAGVTQTPRYLIKTRGQQVTLSCSPISGHRSVSWYQQTPGQGLQFLFEYFSETQRNKGNFPGRFSGRQFSNSRSEMNVSTLELGDSALYLCASSFFSDPTDTQYFGPGTRLTVL.

This clone was counted once. CDR3 amino acids: CASSQVLREKLFF. The CDR3, as DNA: TGTGCCAGCAGCCAAGTTCTACGAGAAAAACTGTTTTTT. The gene calls are TRBV3-1 (or the pseudogene TRBV3-2) and TRBJ1-4; D unclear. The germline gives CDR1 LGHDT, CDR2 YNNKEL (reference sequence). This CDR3 spans 13 amino acids. V gave up 1 base and J gave up 8 bases, with 8 bases separating them.

This sequence joins TRBV1 and TRBJ2-6; the DNA was not used to check the table's D call, TRBD2. TRBV1 is described as a pseudogene. This CDR3 comprises 20 residues. CDR3 amino acids: CTSSQATIAGVLLGANVLTF. The DNA for the CDR3 is TGCACCAGCAGCCAAGCGACGATAGCGGGAGTTCTCTTAGGGGCCAACGTCCTGACTTTC.

The chain carries TRBV7-9 and TRBJ2-1; possible D gene TRBD2, 7 bases. Looked up from germline, CDR1 is SEHNR and CDR2 is FQNEAQ (reference sequence). Trimming removed 0 bases at V and 4 bases at J, with 13 bases between. CDR3 size: 16 residues. The CDR3 DNA follows: TGTGCCAGCAGCTTAGCCGTGGGGGGGCCTTACAATGAGCAGTTCTTC. This encodes CASSLAVGGPYNEQFF.

The CDR3 region has the DNA TGTGCCAGCAGCGTGAGGAGGGAGGAAACTGAAGCTTTCTTT. This encodes CASSVRREETEAFF. The rearrangement joins TRBV9 to TRBJ1-1; no reliable D call. Between the trimmed V and J ends, which lost 2 bases and 5 bases, there was a span of 13 bases. This CDR3 region has 14 residues. The germline gives CDR1 SGDLS, CDR2 YYNGEE.

The chain couples TRBV3-1 (or the pseudogene TRBV3-2) to TRBJ2-2; 9 nucleotides line up with TRBD2. Germline CDR1 reads LGHDT; CDR2 reads YNNKEL (reference sequence). CDR3 size: 16 residues. J was trimmed by 3 bases and V by 3 bases; bases with no gene match: 5. The CDR3 loop is CASSHQAGGYTGELFF. In DNA form, the CDR3 reads TGTGCCAGCAGCCACCAAGCGGGGGGCTACACCGGGGAGCTGTTTTTT.

Here the CDR3 DNA reads TGCGCCAGCAGCGCCTCGGGACAGGGCTACGAGCAGTACGTC. It specifies CASSASGQGYEQYV. The chain joins TRBV5-1 to TRBJ2-7; 9 nucleotides agree with TRBD1. CDR3 length: 14 amino acids. Germline-derived CDR1 and CDR2 are SGHRS and YFSETQ. Trimming took 4 bases from V and 3 from J; bases not matched to a gene: 5.

The chain is built from TRBV2 and TRBJ2-2; possible D gene TRBD1, 6 bases. V lost 10 bases and J 8 bases, leaving 17 bases between the germline ends. Per the germline V gene, CDR1 is SNHLY and CDR2 is FYNNEI. CDR3 length: 13 amino acids. For the CDR3, the DNA is TGTGCCACCACGGGACACCCCGCTGGGGAGCTGTTTTTT. Its translation: CATTGHPAGELFF.

The chain employs TRBV4-1 and TRBJ2-1; perhaps D is TRBD1 or TRBD2 (7 bases each). Trimming pared 2 bases from V and 6 bases from J, leaving 14 bases between. Germline CDR1 MGHRA, CDR2 YSYEKL. The CDR3 length is 15 residues. The CDR3: CASSQSGGAGNEQFF. CDR3 bases: TGCGCCAGCAGCCAATCAGGGGGGGCTGGCAATGAGCAGTTCTTC.

This clone appeared once. This chain joins TRBV5-8 and TRBJ2-3; TRBD2 is a possible D gene (6 bases). Looked up from germline, CDR1 is SGHTS and CDR2 is YDEGEE. The ends were cut back, 4 bases at V and 3 bases at J, with 12 bases in the middle. CDR3 length: 14 amino acids. CDR3 bases: TGTGCCAGCAGCCGATCGGAGGGGACAGATACGCAGTATTTT. Encoded protein: CASSRSEGTDTQYF.

The chain carries TRBV7-6 and TRBJ2-5; D is uncertain. The ends were cut back, 0 bases at V and 4 bases at J, with 9 bases in the middle. Per the germline V gene, CDR1 is SGHVS and CDR2 is FNYEAQ. The CDR3 sequence is 14 residues long. In nucleotides, the CDR3 is TGTGCCAGCAGCTTAGCGGGTCCTGGAGAGACCCAGTACTTC. It translates to CASSLAGPGETQYF.

This chain links TRBV7-2 with TRBJ1-2; 8 bases map to TRBD1. The CDR3 length is 16 residues. Trimming took 2 bases from V and 4 from J; bases not matched to a gene: 9. The V gene's germline CDR1 is SGHTA and CDR2 FQGNSA. The CDR3 DNA sequence: TGTGCCAGCAGCTTATCCCAGGGGGCTTGGGTCTATGGCTACACCTTC. Translating it yields CASSLSQGAWVYGYTF.